Described below is a single T cell receptor beta chain sequence and its context. Its antigen is still unknown. No much larger clone is present one base from it, and per-base qualities are unavailable. Participants in the prospective study were aged about 18 to 95 years, lived in about two dozen United States geographic areas, and enrolled through a virtual design. Cohort assignment in the prospective study relied on participant-reported clinical history from a screening survey and a study questionnaire. Recovered participants in ImmuneRACE Cohort 3 were defined as having two consecutive negative NP/OP PCR tests, clearance from a healthcare professional, or resolution of symptoms. Each participant in the prospective study had whole blood, serum and a nasopharyngeal or oropharyngeal swab collected by mobile phlebotomists. Additional blood draws and questionnaires over an approximately 2-month period could optionally be provided by prospective study participants. Before DNA extraction, prospective study blood samples were shipped either frozen or at room temperature.

TCRbeta CDR3 regions were amplified from genomic DNA using the immunoSEQ Assay, a bias-controlled multiplex PCR. In the paper's pipeline: The number of nucleated cells in each sample was estimated from the amplification of reference gene primers within the assay. To quantify the absolute abundance of each unique TCRbeta CDR3 rearrangement, sequence reads were collapsed and filtered. For each sample, productive Simpson clonality was calculated by taking the square root of Simpson's diversity index across productive rearrangements. In its TCRdb copy, this immuneACCESS table keeps in-frame sequences only and misses some clones. Where compared with another copy, unresolved V genes explain less than half of these, and the others have no known cause. V, J and clone size are those of that table, while D and trimming were read from the DNA. For this sample the table gives roughly 190,000 clones, of which approximately 80% were detected only once. The ten largest clones take up 12% of the sample.

This sample is part of a study of blood T cell repertoires in COVID-19 (TCRdb year 2020). About the study as a whole: The collaborator samples originated in the United States, Italy and Spain and spanned the acute and convalescent phases of COVID-19. Where HLA class I and class II types were available, the types were taken from metadata supplied by the sample provider, not from assay-based typing. Subjects who had been exposed to COVID-19, were actively infected with it, or had recovered from it provided the deeply sampled blood TCRbeta repertoires that made up the dataset. The prospective study material was composed of cDNA or gDNA derived from T cells, B-cell-depleted T cells, or PBMCs. A freely available public database, intended as a resource for researchers studying the immune response to SARS-CoV-2, is where the repertoires were released. Samples were obtained from the ongoing ImmuneRACE study (first 160 participants) and from over 1,000 subjects provided by 6 global collaborators. The sample metadata nearly always contained a de-identified subject ID, COVID-19 status, age in years and sex.

The paper as a whole reports these results and caveats: How much clinical and demographic metadata was included differed by source and by participant, and the metadata was provided uncurated.

Spanning cysteine to phenylalanine, the CDR3 consists of 15 amino acids. Here the CDR3 DNA is all that survives: 45 bases in frame from base 1. The germline V gene (reference sequence) gives CDR1 as LGHDT and CDR2 as YNNKEL. V trim: 6 bases; J trim: 4 bases; unmatched bases: 6. Sequenced material: PBMCs or T cells enriched from blood (not recorded which). The chain uses TRBV3-1 (or the pseudogene TRBV3-2) and TRBJ2-3; 11 central nucleotides agree with TRBD2. The sequence derives from a man aged 35-49 years who had recovered from COVID-19. The base sequence is TGTGCCAGCAGTAGCACTAGCGGGAGTGCAGATACGCAGTATTTT. It translates as CASSSTSGSADTQYF.